Below, one T cell receptor beta chain is given with its context. Its antigen remains unidentified. Per-nucleotide qualities are absent, and no much larger clonotype sits a single base away. This entry belongs to a study of shared clonotypes between healthy human individuals (TCRdb year 2020). For the wider study: The cohort comprised a couple of women and a few men aged 18 to 49 years. The study deeply sequenced blood TCR repertoires of about five healthy adults to estimate repertoire size and the extent of clonotype sharing between individuals. Each donor's leukapheresis produced roughly between about 0.8 and 10 billion PBMCs. For each donor, three plates each were used for CD4 naive and CD4 memory, two plates were used for CD8 naive, and one plate was used for CD8 memory. To increase sequencing depth and limit assay-specific biases, different laboratories used diverse techniques to prepare libraries and sequence TCR repertoires. The investigation overall reported the following: The small number of donors limited the genetic and exposure-history diversity represented. Naive subsets generally had larger estimated clonotype richness than memory subsets. Even with the large sequencing depth, rarefaction of the sorted-subset datasets indicated that sequencing was incomplete. Pairwise subsampling led to the expectation that sequencing depth would affect the degree of clonotype sharing among donors. Sharing across several donors was observed for about 5% of naive CD4, under 4% of naive CD8, roughly 2.3% of memory CD4, and less than 0.45% of memory CD8 clonotypes. Sampling was restricted to blood, and TCR repertoires in tissue are likely to differ from TCR repertoires in blood. Compared with non-shared clonotypes, the clonotypes found in all four sorted-subset donors had higher generation probabilities.

V loses 4 bases, J loses 5 bases, and the germline ends lie 6 bases apart. Based on the germline V gene, the CDR1 and CDR2 sequences are SGHRS and YFSETQ. Including cysteine and phenylalanine, the CDR3 has 12 amino acids. Only the CDR3 DNA stays, 36 bases, in frame from base 1. CD8 naive samples were CD45RO-negative cells positively selected for CCR7, giving a CD45RA+CCR7+ population that excluded TemRA cells. Donors were healthy HIV-negative adults with no recently reported acute infections or vaccinations. Every donor was a Caucasian adult living in Nashville, Tennessee, USA. Blood was collected by leukapheresis, and PBMCs were isolated by Ficoll-Histopaque density gradient centrifugation and then cryopreserved in liquid nitrogen vapor phase. Analytical flow cytometry was used to check the purity and quantity of each magnetically sorted T cell population. From each sorted fraction, genomic DNA was isolated and quantified by UV absorbance on a Nanodrop 2000c.

TCR CDR3 regions were amplified from genomic DNA by multiplex PCR using the deep immunoSEQ assay. Genomic DNA extracted from each cell subset was distributed evenly over all wells of several immunoSEQ 96-well plates, and each plate served as one replicate. For sorted subsets, 150 to 250 ng genomic DNA, equal to 25,000 to 35,000 T cell genomes, was loaded into each replicate PCR. Purified libraries were quantified with a Qubit 3.0 fluorometer, sized on a Bioanalyzer 2100, and re-quantified with the KAPA Library Quantification kit. Every immunoSEQ 96-well plate was sequenced on a separate single-read 150-cycle Illumina NextSeq 550 flow cell. As for how the authors treated the data: The immunoSEQ output contained only junctional sequences without quality scores, so filtering could not match that applied to full-length reads. To assign V/J genes and CDR3, sequences were annotated against IMGT germline references using PyIR, a Python wrapper for IgBLAST v1.9. Any read was removed if the V/J assignment was weak (E-value above 1e-6), the CDR3 was missing, or the read contained stop codons, out-of-frame junctions, or ambiguous translated residues. V3J clonotypes were defined by identical inferred V gene, J gene, and CDR3 amino acid sequence. The percentage overlap between two repertoires was calculated by dividing the number of shared unique clonotypes by the size of the smaller repertoire. Repertoire richness was assessed with RTK rarefaction, the Chao1 estimator, and Recon v2.1 estimates of unobserved clonotypes. For all TCRbeta clonotypes obtained by the gDNA method from a handful of donors, generation probabilities were computed with OLGA. The source is immuneACCESS, and TCRdb retained only in-frame sequences with V and J called. Part of the clones is not carried over; for the studies checked, unresolved V genes explain less than half of this, and the remainder is unexplained. The V and J calls and the clone size are those of that table, but D and trimming were determined from the DNA. The table for this sample lists about 680,000 clones; 90% to 95% of them were counted only once. In total, the top ten clones hold roughly 22% of the sample.

This receptor chain uses TRBV5-1 and TRBJ2-2; no D gene is confidently identified. The sequenced material came from naive CD8+ T cells sorted from blood. The cell subset or site label here, explained by the study, means: CD45RA+CCR7+. The TCR was taken from a man aged 25 to 40 in good health. The DNA reads TGCGCCAGCAGCATATTTACCGGGGAGCTGTTTTTT. Translated, this is CASSIFTGELFF.